This T cell receptor (beta chain) was captured in a study of shared clonotypes between healthy human individuals. Donors, healthy HIV-negative adults, lacked recent acute infections or vaccinations. Here immunoSEQ multiplex PCR was the method, and the copy in TCRdb shows in-frame clones only, minus some. The sample has some 700,000 clones, roughly 91% seen once. This clone came up once. CDR1 is MGHRA, CDR2 YSYEKL, per germline. The CDR3 totals 16 residues. Trimming left V 0 bases short and J 0 bases short, with 9 bases between. V is TRBV4-1 and J is TRBJ1-3, with D tentatively TRBD1 (5 bases). This clonotype was obtained from a man younger than 30 in good health. Some clones in this sample may be carry-over from other donors' samples. Material: memory CD8+ T cells from PBMCs. As to subset: CD45RO+ cells pooled with CCR7-negative TemRA cells. The DNA for the CDR3 is TGCGCCAGCAGCCAAGATCACAGGATCTCTGGAAACACCATATATTTT. It codes for CASSQDHRISGNTIYF.